What follows are 2 T cell receptor beta chains derived from one specimen sequenced in a study of blood T cell repertoires in COVID-19. Sequencing used immunoSEQ multiplex PCR; TCRdb keeps in-frame clones, though not all of them. The sample contains 260,000 or so clones, 70% to 90% of which appear only once. Sequences were obtained from PBMCs or T cells enriched from blood (not recorded which). The origin of the receptors is a woman between 40 and 55 years old with acute COVID-19.

The count of this clone is one. This rearrangement joins TRBV24-1 to TRBJ1-2; 7 nucleotides match TRBD1. Germline V lookup: CDR1 KGHDR, CDR2 SFDVKD. This CDR3 has 13 amino acids. The V and J ends lost 7 bases and 8 bases, in that order; junction bases with no gene match: 9. CDR3 sequence reads: CATRERGLGGYTF. The CDR3 nucleotides are TGTGCCACCAGAGAGAGGGGGCTTGGGGGCTACACCTTC.

This clone showed up just once. V and J are TRBV19 and TRBJ2-2; TRBD1 might be the D (5 bases). V lost 4 bases and J lost 1, with 10 bases in between. The germline V gene has CDR1 LNHDA and CDR2 SQIVND (reference sequence). This CDR3 region has 15 residues. CDR3: CASSTDTGNTGELFF. Here the CDR3 DNA reads TGTGCCAGTAGTACCGACACAGGGAACACCGGGGAGCTGTTTTTT.